The sequence of this T cell receptor (beta chain) was determined in a study of PD-L1 blockade in urothelial cancer. Study-wide context: Blood-derived samples held a median about 130,000 T cells.

Synthetic spike-ins, TCR analog templates, were added into each PCR. Libraries were prepared by immunoSEQ multiplex PCR; TCRdb keeps only in-frame clonotypes and omits some of them. The sample records tens of thousands of clones, 65% to 90% being singletons. Remarks on this clone: One end of the junction is discordant with germline, which a read error may explain.

CDR1 and CDR2 (germline): ENHRY, SYGVKD. The CDR3 is 13 residues long. The receptor was isolated from a man between 50 and 59 years old with urothelial cancer. The chain is built from TRBV10-3 and TRBJ2-5; TRBD2 matches 12 bases. The sequenced sample was PBMCs, obtained around atezolizumab (anti-PD-L1) treatment. Here the CDR3 DNA reads TGTGCCGTCAGGACTAGCGGGGAGGAGACCCAGTACTTC. It specifies CAVRTSGEETQYF.